Included here is one T cell receptor (beta chain) sequence, with context. The target antigen is unknown. The authors ran the assay at deep level. For every subset, genomic DNA was evenly distributed across several immunoSEQ plates. Sequencing was performed with immunoSEQ multiplex PCR; in TCRdb, only in-frame clones are kept and a portion is missing. Of around 1,900,000 clones listed, over 85% were seen once; the top ten hold approximately 1.6%. This record belongs to a study of shared clonotypes between healthy human individuals. Study findings and constraints: Sampling involved blood alone; tissue repertoires likely differ. Rarefaction gave evidence that sorted-subset sequencing remained incomplete despite large depth.

Naivety among CD8 cells was defined by CD45RO negativity and positive CCR7 selection, thereby excluding terminally differentiated effector memory CD45RA+ cells. Germline assignment: CDR1 SEHNR and CDR2 FQNEAQ (reference sequence). There are 15 residues in the CDR3. Trimming removed 4 bases from V and 7 bases from J; junction bases left unmatched: 8. The clonotype originates from a man in his late teens or twenties in good health. Some clones in this sample may be carry-over from other donors' samples. The chain uses TRBV7-9 and TRBJ2-7, with 12 bases that match TRBD1. Sequencing input: naive CD8+ T cells from PBMCs. CDR3 residues: CASSSSGTGGREQYF. CDR3 sequence (DNA): TGTGCCAGCAGCTCATCCGGGACAGGGGGCCGGGAGCAGTACTTC.